This T cell receptor beta chain was obtained from a study of cytomegalovirus exposure and HLA in healthy donors (dated by TCRdb to 2016 to 2017). The study in broad terms: An earlier analysis of some 620 of the donors reported roughly 300 Gb of sequence data and 90 million to 120 million unique TCR beta sequences obtained from approximately 180 million T cells. An early release that covered around 590 HLA-typed donors contained around 300 gigabases of sequencing data and tens of millions of unique TCR sequences. Among the roughly 400 genotyped donors, around 81% belonged to the genetic ancestry cluster associated with self-reported Caucasian donors. The study was designed to test whether signatures of past pathogen exposure could be identified by cataloging public T cell receptors. The study profiled the T cell repertoires of fewer than 850 subjects by immunosequencing and related them to cytomegalovirus serostatus. A separate validation cohort of about 110 different subjects was used in addition to the roughly 620-subject first cohort. To predict cytomegalovirus infection status, the study brought together high-throughput TCR immunosequencing, statistical association of individual TCRs with disease status, and machine learning. A later analysis re-analyzed previously published TCR beta repertoires from 600 to 850 donors and added high-resolution HLA genotyping to study TCR occurrence patterns. In the later analysis, no new phenotypic data were used to find candidate immune exposures; instead, reliance was placed on TCR beta sequences and their occurrence across donors. An earlier analysis of more than 450 of the donors used high-throughput TCR beta sequencing to judge whether each TCR beta V gene segment behaved as functional or pseudogenic. Donor age, sex, ethnicity and CMV serostatus were compiled together with the repertoire data. In a later genetic analysis, genome-wide SNP genotypes for about 55% of the roughly 700 donors were used, and that subset was treated as a discovery cohort. Every discovery cohort repertoire had been produced on one sequencing platform. HLA typing covered class I and class II loci at four-digit resolution. Typing coverage differed by locus: A, B, C, DRB1 and DQB1 were typed in roughly 620-630 donors, DQA1 in 500 to 550, DPA1 in around 600, and DPB1 in around 440. Several DR-DQ haplotypes were handled as single units for association and clustering because linkage in the cohort was strong. On average, around 200,000 unique TCR beta nucleotide sequences were sequenced per donor among 398 genotyped donors of the cohort, with roughly 18% of those sequences being non-productive. The study at large found these results: In vitro tests confirmed that a few of the cytomegalovirus-associated TCR beta chains recognize cytomegalovirus antigens. The classifier was reported to diagnose cytomegalovirus status with high specificity and sensitivity in both the original cohort and the validation cohort. Broadly in line with IMGT annotations, most TCR beta V segments showed up in productive rearrangements about 90% or about 30% of the time in an earlier analysis of about 500 of the donors. Most CMV-associated TCR beta chains appeared to be HLA-restricted in a later analysis, and the HLA associations seemed to be driven largely by CMV exposure. Assigning TCR associations to individual alleles was difficult when HLA alleles, especially DR and DQ, strongly co-occurred. This cohort had only TCR beta chains sequenced, and the lack of alpha or paired-chain data limited which features could be detected. A further reported finding was that TCR beta sequences accurately predicted the HLA-A and HLA-B alleles for most subjects in the first cohort. According to the authors, the approach could potentially be generalized to other disease states and immunological phenotypes. Correlated functional status among segregating V segments might reflect linkage disequilibrium, but an unknown experimental factor could not be ruled out. In a later analysis, the rate of TCR association differed among HLA loci, with DRB1 alleles having the most associated TCRs and HLA-C alleles having the fewest. In a later genetic analysis, a missense DCLRE1C variant was associated with V-gene and J-gene trimming of TCR beta chains, and the association was replicated in an independent cohort. A later analysis associated around 16,000 TCR beta sequences with specific HLA alleles at a false discovery rate of 0.05. According to a later analysis, parvovirus B19, influenza, CMV and Epstein-Barr virus appeared linked to several top co-occurrence clusters. The study gave a list of some 150 TCR beta chains associated with cytomegalovirus. Compared with the approximately 670-donor mean, donors in an Asian-associated ancestry cluster had fewer N-insertions in productive TCRs, according to a later genetic analysis. The 87-base-pair reads could not distinguish some IMGT-functional V segments, including TRBV6-2 and TRBV6-3, so those segments were excluded. Because some donors lacked HLA typing at each locus, the association tests relied only on the typed subset. A cluster of highly shared sequence variants was judged likely to be a technical artifact of the sequencing pipeline. Roughly uniform sequencing depth across donors was assumed in presence/absence analyses, although this assumption may not hold. Most TCR sequences were seen in very few donors, while some public TCRs were found in many individuals. The earlier analysis of 587 of the donors excluded some 16 rarely observed V segments, including chromosome 9 orphons, because counts were too low. For the cohort, immune exposure information was limited to CMV serostatus. In a later analysis, HLA-associated TCR beta chains showed more clonal expansion and lower generation probabilities than non-associated chains that were equally common.

The cohort comprised hundreds of healthy bone marrow donors. At the time of sampling, all cohort members were nominally healthy, though unrecorded immune exposures were likely present. The donor was CMV seronegative and was included in the group of a few hundred seronegative cohort members. Each donor provided a peripheral blood sample, and peripheral blood mononuclear cells were used for TCR beta sequencing. Genomic DNA was extracted from the blood cell samples with the Qiagen DNeasy Blood Extraction Kit. Regarding this clone: Its antigen remains undetermined. There are no base qualities to consult, and no much larger clone falls within one base.

Libraries were made using the immunoSEQ multiplex PCR assay. The multiplex PCR relied on a mix of 60 forward primers for TCR Vbeta segments and 13 reverse primers for TCR Jbeta segments. Amplification of the CDR3 region of rearranged TCR beta genes was performed with a multiplex PCR assay on genomic DNA. The amplified TCR beta libraries were sequenced on the Illumina HiSeq System as 87-base-pair reads. As for the original processing: Across the roughly 700 repertoires, a later analysis counted tens of millions of unique TCR beta chains, roughly 11 million of which were shared by at least two donors. Raw reads were error-corrected and collapsed into unique sequences with a nearest-neighbor algorithm that merged closely related sequences to remove PCR and sequencing errors. CDR3 sequences were aligned to IMGT reference sequences to assign V, D and J gene segments. Each retained sequence needed at least a six-nucleotide match to both a V gene segment and a J gene segment. Rearrangements were classified as productive when the CDR3 lacked stop codons and remained in frame with V and J, and all other rearrangements were classified as non-productive. CDR3 was defined according to IMGT convention as the region running from the second conserved V-encoded cysteine to the conserved J-encoded phenylalanine. In an earlier analysis of just under 600 of the donors, sequences lacking an unambiguous match to a single V gene segment were excluded. An earlier analysis of 450 to 650 of the donors called V segments functional above 56.7% productive rearrangements and segregating when the between-donor standard deviation exceeded 5%. A statistical classification framework was built to diagnose cytomegalovirus status from the catalog of TCR beta chain sequences. In a later analysis, TCR nucleotide sequences were compared against IMGT/GENE-DB human TR gene sequences so that V and J genes could be assigned. A later analysis assigned CDR3 sequences and most-parsimonious VDJ recombination scenarios with the TCRdist pipeline. A later analysis defined each TCR beta chain by its CDR3 amino acid sequence plus V-gene family, and excluded reads lacking a unique V-gene family. As a way to deal with suspected cross-contamination and a sequencing artifact, a later analysis dropped approximately 590 nucleotide sequences that were highly shared and had low generation probability. For each public chain, a later analysis derived a clonal expansion index from normalized ranks of inferred template counts within each repertoire. In a later analysis, generation probabilities were computed using a VDJ recombination model fitted to out-of-frame rearrangements, and the results were checked against IGoR. In a later analysis, TCR-TCR, TCR-HLA and TCR-CMV co-occurrence was scored with hypergeometric tests, and a repertoire-size bias correction was applied to TCR pairs. False discovery rates were estimated in a later analysis by permuting HLA or CMV assignments 20 times. In a later analysis, co-occurring TCRs were grouped using DBSCAN, and TCRdist sequence similarity was added for clustering within HLA-allele-positive subsets. Co-occurrence clustering excluded repertoires with fewer than 30,000 or more than 120,000 public chains, plus five with anomalous nucleotide sharing. TCRdb re-hosts the immuneACCESS table, in-frame sequences only. Its copies lack some clones; in the studies checked, an unresolved V gene accounts for under half of them, and the cause for the rest is not known. V and J calls and clone size come straight from that table; D and trimming were deduced from the DNA. The sample table shows roughly 150,000 clones, and about 68% are seen once. Around 2.4% of the sample rests with the top ten.

Inclusive of the bounding cysteine and phenylalanine, the CDR3 is 14 residues long. Solely the CDR3 DNA is kept, with 42 bases framed from the first base. CDR1 and CDR2, per the germline V gene (reference sequence), are LNHDA and SQIVND. V lost 2 bases and J lost 1 base; the stretch between them is 9 bases long. This receptor chain uses TRBV19 and TRBJ2-7, and the D gene may be TRBD1, 7 bases matching. Sequencing input: PBMCs. The TCR was taken from a female donor in good health and CMV-seronegative. The base sequence is TGTGCCAGTAGTATACAGGGGGGATCCTACGAGCAGTACTTC. Translated, it gives CASSIQGGSYEQYF.